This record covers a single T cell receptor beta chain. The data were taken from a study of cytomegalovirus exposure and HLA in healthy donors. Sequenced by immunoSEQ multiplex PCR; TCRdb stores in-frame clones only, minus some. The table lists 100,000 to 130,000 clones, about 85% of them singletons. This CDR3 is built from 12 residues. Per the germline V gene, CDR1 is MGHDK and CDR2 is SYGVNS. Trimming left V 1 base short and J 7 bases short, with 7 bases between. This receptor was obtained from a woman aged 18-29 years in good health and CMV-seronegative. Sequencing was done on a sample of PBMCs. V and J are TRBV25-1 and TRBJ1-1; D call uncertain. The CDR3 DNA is TGTGCCAGCAGTGAATTCTTCGGTGAAGCTTTCTTT. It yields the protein CASSEFFGEAFF.